The rows below give T cell receptor beta chains drawn from one sample of a study of T cell repertoires in cytomegalovirus infection. MiXCR was run by TCRdb on the reads, yielding one entry per CDR3 protein. The data contain more than 250,000 distinct CDR3 sequences, roughly 15% of them seen just once; the ten biggest clones take up around 9%. The sequenced sample consisted of PBMCs. The source of these receptors is a human donor in good health (CMV status not recorded). Some clones in this sample may be carry-over from other donors' samples. The CDR3 runs from the conserved cysteine through the conserved F or W. D genes are given only for firm matches. Clone size is stated in some rows and not others, as once, few, many or a class when expanded.

abundance: few; d_gene: TRBD2; j_gene: TRBJ2-1; v_gene: TRBV6-2/TRBV6-3; CDR3aa: CASSVAGAYNEQFF; CDR3nt: TGTGCCAGCAGTGTAGCGGGAGCATACAATGAGCAGTTCTTC
abundance: many; d_gene: TRBD2; j_gene: TRBJ2-7; v_gene: TRBV19; CDR3aa: CASSTSGSFFYEQYF; CDR3nt: TGTGCCAGTAGTACTAGCGGGAGTTTTTTCTACGAGCAGTACTTC
abundance: few; d_gene: -; j_gene: TRBJ2-1; v_gene: TRBV2; CDR3aa: CASIGRETYNEQFF; CDR3nt: TGTGCCAGCATCGGCAGGGAGACCTACAATGAGCAGTTCTTC
abundance: -; d_gene: TRBD1; j_gene: TRBJ2-1; v_gene: TRBV10-2; CDR3aa: CASSDQGAGEQFF; CDR3nt: TGCGCCAGCAGTGACCAGGGGGCAGGAGAGCAGTTCTTC
abundance: few; d_gene: -; j_gene: TRBJ2-7; v_gene: TRBV14; CDR3aa: CASSQGLTAYYEQYF; CDR3nt: TGTGCCAGCAGCCAAGGTCTGACAGCGTACTACGAGCAGTACTTC
abundance: many; d_gene: TRBD1; j_gene: TRBJ2-2; v_gene: TRBV12-3/TRBV12-4; CDR3aa: CASSFRQGAAGELFF; CDR3nt: TGTGCCAGCAGTTTTCGACAGGGGGCGGCCGGGGAGCTGTTTTTT
abundance: -; d_gene: -; j_gene: TRBJ1-1; v_gene: TRBV9; CDR3aa: CASSEGGHYTEAFF; CDR3nt: TGTGCCAGCAGCGAGGGGGGACACTACACTGAAGCTTTCTTT
abundance: few; d_gene: -; j_gene: TRBJ1-5; v_gene: TRBV28; CDR3aa: CASSLSRRLLNNQPQHF; CDR3nt: TGTGCCAGCAGTTTGAGTAGGCGTCTCCTGAACAATCAGCCCCAGCATTTT
abundance: -; d_gene: -; j_gene: TRBJ2-7; v_gene: TRBV20-1; CDR3aa: CSARTDRAYERQYF; CDR3nt: TGCAGTGCTAGGACAGACAGAGCCTACGAGCGGCAGTACTTC
abundance: many; d_gene: TRBD2; j_gene: TRBJ2-1; v_gene: TRBV29-1; CDR3aa: CSVDLVAGGSSYNEQFF; CDR3nt: TGCAGCGTTGATTTGGTAGCGGGAGGTAGCTCCTACAATGAGCAGTTCTTC
abundance: many; d_gene: TRBD1; j_gene: TRBJ1-1; v_gene: TRBV7-9; CDR3aa: CASSLLRDRGRTEAFF; CDR3nt: TGTGCCAGCAGCCTTCTACGGGACAGGGGTCGCACTGAAGCTTTCTTT
abundance: -; d_gene: -; j_gene: TRBJ1-1; v_gene: TRBV6-2/TRBV6-3; CDR3aa: CATADPRRDQGTEAFF; CDR3nt: TGTGCCACCGCGGATCCGCGCCGAGACCAAGGGACTGAAGCTTTCTTT